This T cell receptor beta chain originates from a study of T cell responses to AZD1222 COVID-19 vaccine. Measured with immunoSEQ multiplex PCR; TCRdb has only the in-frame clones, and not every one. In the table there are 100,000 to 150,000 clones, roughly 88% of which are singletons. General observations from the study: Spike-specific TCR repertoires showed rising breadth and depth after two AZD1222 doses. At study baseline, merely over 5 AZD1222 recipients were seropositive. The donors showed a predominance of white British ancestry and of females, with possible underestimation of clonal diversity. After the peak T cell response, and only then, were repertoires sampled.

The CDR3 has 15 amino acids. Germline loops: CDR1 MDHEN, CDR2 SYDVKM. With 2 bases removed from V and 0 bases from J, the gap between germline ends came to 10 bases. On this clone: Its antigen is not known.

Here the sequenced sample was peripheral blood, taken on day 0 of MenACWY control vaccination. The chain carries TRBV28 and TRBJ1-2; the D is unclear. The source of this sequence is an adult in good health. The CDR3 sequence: CASSLTDTANYGYTF. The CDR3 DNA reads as TGTGCCAGCAGTTTAACTGACACGGCTAACTATGGCTACACCTTC.